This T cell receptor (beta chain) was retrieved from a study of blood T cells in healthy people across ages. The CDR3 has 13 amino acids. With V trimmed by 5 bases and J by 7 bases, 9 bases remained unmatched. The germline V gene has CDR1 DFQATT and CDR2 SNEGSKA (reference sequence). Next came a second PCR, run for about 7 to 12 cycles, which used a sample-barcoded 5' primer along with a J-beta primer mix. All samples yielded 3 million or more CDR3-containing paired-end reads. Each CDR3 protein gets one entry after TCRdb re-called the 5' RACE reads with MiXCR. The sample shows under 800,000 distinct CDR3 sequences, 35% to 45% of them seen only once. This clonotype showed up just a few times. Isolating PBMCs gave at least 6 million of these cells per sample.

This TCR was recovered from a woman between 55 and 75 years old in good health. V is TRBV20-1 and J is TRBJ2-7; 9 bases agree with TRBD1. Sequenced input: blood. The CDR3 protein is CSAPRDRDREQYF. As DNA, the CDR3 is TGCAGTGCTCCCCGGGACAGGGATCGAGAGCAGTACTTC.